One and the same sample provided the 8 T cell receptor beta chains below, sequenced in a study of identical twins. TCRdb independently ran MiXCR on the 5' RACE reads; one entry per CDR3 protein. In the table there are about 500,000 distinct CDR3 sequences, over 11% of which are singletons. These data are also associated with another study on yellow fever vaccine responses in identical twins.

Material for sequencing was CD4+ T cells sorted from blood. These receptors were obtained from a woman between 18 and 30 years old in good health.

The chain couples TRBV11-3 to TRBJ2-5, with a tentative D call TRBD2 (6 bases). This CDR3 spans 15 amino acids. Germline CDR1 SGHNT, CDR2 YENEEA. The V gene lost 0 bases and the J gene lost 3 bases, with 11 bases spanning the gap. The CDR3 region has the DNA TGTGCCAGCAGCTTAGATAGTACGGGAGAAGAGACCCAGTACTTC. This encodes CASSLDSTGEETQYF.

The J gene is TRBJ1-3, the V gene TRBV20-1, with 7 bases aligning to TRBD1. The CDR3 length is 14 residues. The germline CDR1 and CDR2 sequences are DFQATT and SNEGSKA (reference sequence). J lost 2 bases, V lost 5 bases, and 6 bases had no gene match. The CDR3 sequence is CSARRGLAGNTIYF. CDR3 nucleotide sequence: TGCAGTGCTCGAAGGGGGCTGGCTGGAAACACCATATATTTT.

The chain joins TRBV3-1 to TRBJ2-7; 10 positions agree with TRBD2. Germline CDR1 reads LGHDT; CDR2 reads YNNKEL (reference sequence). With V trimmed by 0 bases and J by 3 bases, 2 bases remained unmatched. The CDR3 is 15 amino acids. The DNA of the CDR3 is TGTGCCAGCAGCCAAGATTCTAGCGGGGGCTACGAGCAGTACTTC. Amino acids: CASSQDSSGGYEQYF.

The rearrangement joins TRBV28 to TRBJ2-6; TRBD1 matches at 9 bases. CDR3 size: 17 residues. V was pared by 6 bases and J by 4 bases, with 10 bases of the junction left unmatched. From germline, CDR1 is MDHEN and CDR2 SYDVKM. The CDR3 region is CASRSGQGRSGANVLTF. The CDR3 region has the DNA TGTGCCAGCAGATCGGGACAGGGAAGGTCAGGGGCCAACGTCCTGACTTTC.

CDR3 protein: CASSIGGSRNQPQHF. The CDR3 DNA reads as TGTGCCAGCAGTATTGGGGGGTCGAGGAATCAGCCCCAGCATTTT. The chain couples TRBV2 to TRBJ1-5; possibly TRBD1 for D (5 bases). Germline-derived CDR1 and CDR2 are SNHLY and FYNNEI. V was clipped by 5 bases and J by 4 bases, with 15 bases between them. The CDR3 sequence is 15 residues long.

There are a few counts of this clonotype. The chain uses TRBV7-3 and TRBJ1-3; D gene ambiguous. The CDR3 consists of 15 residues. Trimming shortened V by 4 bases and J by 0 bases, and 10 bases separated the two germline ends. From germline, CDR1 is SGHTA and CDR2 FQGTGA. For the CDR3, the DNA is TGTGCCAGCAGCTCCACCGAGGCCTCTGGAAACACCATATATTTT. It encodes CASSSTEASGNTIYF.

This clonotype has a handful of counts. The chain uses TRBV7-9 and TRBJ2-1; D not certain. The V end was cut by 5 bases, the J end by 8 bases, with 10 bases between. In germline, CDR1 is SEHNR, CDR2 FQNEAQ (reference sequence). The CDR3 length is 12 residues. In DNA, the CDR3 is TGTGCCAGCAGCCCCGACGTGGATGAGCAGTTCTTC. Its protein product is CASSPDVDEQFF.

V is TRBV4-2 and J is TRBJ2-1; TRBD2 matches 11 bases. Looked up from germline, CDR1 is LGHNA and CDR2 is YNFKEQ. The V gene end was trimmed by 0 bases and the J gene end by 5 bases; junction bases not matched to a gene: 6. The length of the CDR3 is 17 residues. The CDR3 DNA is TGTGCCAGCAGCCAAGATGGACTAGCGGGCCGGAACAATGAGCAGTTCTTC. This encodes CASSQDGLAGRNNEQFF.